Here is one T cell receptor beta chain with its context. Its target is unknown. This specimen comes from a study of OX40 agonist ivuxolimab in advanced cancers. Study background: Hepatocellular carcinoma, melanoma, renal cell or head and neck cancer was diagnosed in the dose-escalation patients.

Assay used: immunoSEQ multiplex PCR; TCRdb lists only in-frame clones, some missing. This sample carries 30,000 or so clones, approximately 91% of them seen once, and the ten largest clones take 26%. Study-level points and caveats: Dose levels from 0.1 to 3.0 mg/kg saw CD4+ and CD8+ blood T cells expand clonally by week 6.

The V end was cut by 4 bases, the J end by 2 bases, with 14 bases between. The CDR3 contains 15 residues. Germline CDR1 and CDR2: MGHRA and YSYEKL. Any history of autoimmune disease or systemic immunosuppression disqualified patients. This chain links TRBV4-1 with TRBJ1-1; possibly TRBD1 for D (6 bases). The receptor comes from an adult with an advanced solid tumor such as melanoma, head and neck, liver or kidney cancer. The starting material was CD4+ or CD8+ T cells sorted from blood, obtained in a trial of the OX40 agonist ivuxolimab. CDR3 loop: CASSPYLGGNTEAFF. Written as DNA, the CDR3 is TGCGCCAGCAGCCCTTACCTAGGGGGAAACACTGAAGCTTTCTTT.